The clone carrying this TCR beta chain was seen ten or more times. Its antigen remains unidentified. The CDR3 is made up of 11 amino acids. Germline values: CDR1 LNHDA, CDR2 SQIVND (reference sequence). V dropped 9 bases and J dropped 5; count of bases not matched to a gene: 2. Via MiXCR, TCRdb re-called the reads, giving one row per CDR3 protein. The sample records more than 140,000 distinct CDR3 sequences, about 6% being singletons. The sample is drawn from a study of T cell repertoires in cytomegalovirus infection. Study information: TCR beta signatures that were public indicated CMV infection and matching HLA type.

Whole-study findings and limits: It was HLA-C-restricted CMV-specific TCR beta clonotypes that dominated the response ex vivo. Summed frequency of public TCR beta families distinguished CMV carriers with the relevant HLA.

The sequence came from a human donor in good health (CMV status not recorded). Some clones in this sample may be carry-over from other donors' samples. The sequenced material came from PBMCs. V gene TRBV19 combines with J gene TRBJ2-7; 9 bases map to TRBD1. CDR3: CASRTGDEQYF. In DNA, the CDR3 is TGTGCCAGCAGGACAGGGGACGAGCAGTACTTC.